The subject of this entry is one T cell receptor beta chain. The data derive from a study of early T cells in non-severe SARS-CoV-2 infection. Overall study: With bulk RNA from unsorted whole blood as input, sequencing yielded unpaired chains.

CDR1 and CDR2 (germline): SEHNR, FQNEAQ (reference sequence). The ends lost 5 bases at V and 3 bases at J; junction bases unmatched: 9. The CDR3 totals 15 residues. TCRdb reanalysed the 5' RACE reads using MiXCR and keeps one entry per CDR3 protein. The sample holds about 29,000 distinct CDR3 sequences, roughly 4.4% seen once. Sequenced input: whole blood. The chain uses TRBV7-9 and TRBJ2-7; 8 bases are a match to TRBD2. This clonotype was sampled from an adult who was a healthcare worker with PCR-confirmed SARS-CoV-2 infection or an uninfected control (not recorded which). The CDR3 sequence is CASSKGELADYEQYF. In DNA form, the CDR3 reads TGTGCCAGCAGCAAGGGGGAACTAGCGGACTACGAGCAGTACTTC.